This T cell receptor (beta chain) was sequenced during a study of blood T cell repertoires in COVID-19. Original processing notes: Estimation of nucleated cell counts relied on the amplification of reference gene primers. Method: immunoSEQ multiplex PCR; TCRdb's copy keeps in-frame clones and lacks some. The DNA gave D and trimming, while V, J and clone size come from that table. The data show roughly 450,000 clones, 80% to 95% seen once. Those enrolled, adults aged about 18 to 89 years, came from 25 or so US areas. Participants reported their clinical history, and cohort assignment relied on those reports. Either two negative PCRs, clearance, or symptom resolution qualified Cohort 3 donors as recovered. The germline V gene encodes CDR1 MGHRA and CDR2 YSYEKL. V lost 3 bases to trimming and J lost 7 bases; unmatched junction nucleotides: 3. The CDR3 is 14 amino acids.

Sequencing used PBMCs or T cells enriched from blood (not recorded which). This chain joins TRBV4-1 and TRBJ1-5; 10 nucleotides line up with TRBD1. The sequence was collected from a man younger than 35 who had recovered from COVID-19. CDR3 nucleotide sequence: TGCGCCAGCAGCCAGACAGGGGGCTGGCAGCCCCAGCATTTT. This codes for CASSQTGGWQPQHF.